This paragraph reports one T cell receptor (beta chain). CDR1 is WSHSY, CDR2 SAAADI, per germline. This CDR3 comprises 15 residues. Sequencing used immunoSEQ multiplex PCR; TCRdb keeps in-frame clones, though not all of them. The sample lists 30,000 to 35,000 clones, about 86% occurring once. Analysis of PBMCs was direct, with no culture step. This sample is part of a study of neoadjuvant anti-PD-1 for oral cavity cancer. This receptor was obtained from a person aged 40 to 85 with oral cavity squamous cell carcinoma. The material was PBMCs, obtained before nivolumab (anti-PD-1) treatment. J is TRBJ1-5 and V is TRBV10-2; tentative D call: TRBD1 (5 bases). The CDR3 DNA is TGCGTAGAGGAGGTCAGTGAACAGGGCAATCAGCCCCAGCATTTT. Translated: CVEEVSEQGNQPQHF.